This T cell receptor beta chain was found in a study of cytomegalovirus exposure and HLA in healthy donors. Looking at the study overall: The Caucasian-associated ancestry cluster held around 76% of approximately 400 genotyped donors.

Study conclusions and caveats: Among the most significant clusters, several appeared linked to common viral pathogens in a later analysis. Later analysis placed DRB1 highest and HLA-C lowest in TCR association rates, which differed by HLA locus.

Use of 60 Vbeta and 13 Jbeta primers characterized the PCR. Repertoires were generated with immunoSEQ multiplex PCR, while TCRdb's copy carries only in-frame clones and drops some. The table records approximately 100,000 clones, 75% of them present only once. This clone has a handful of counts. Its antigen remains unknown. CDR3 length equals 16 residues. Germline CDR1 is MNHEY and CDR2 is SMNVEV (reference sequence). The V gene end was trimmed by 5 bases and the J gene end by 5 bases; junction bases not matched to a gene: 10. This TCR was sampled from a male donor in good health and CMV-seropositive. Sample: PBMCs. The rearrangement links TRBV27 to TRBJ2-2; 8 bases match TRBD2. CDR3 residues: CASSLSGGPLTGELFF. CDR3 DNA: TGTGCCAGCAGTCTCTCGGGAGGGCCGTTAACCGGGGAGCTGTTTTTT.